This TCR beta chain comes out of a study of Graves' ophthalmopathy and Graves' hyperthyroidism. V shed 5 bases and J shed 5 bases, with 22 bases lying between them. The CDR3 runs 16 residues. Germline values: CDR1 MNHEY, CDR2 SMNVEV (reference sequence). Symptoms, serum thyroxine and TRAb, thyroid ultrasound, and orbital computed tomography formed the diagnostic basis. The PBMCs had their origin in more than 9.5 ml of fresh peripheral blood. From RNA, the CDR3 regions of TCR beta chains were amplified and sequenced. HTBI primers were used in a first-round RT-PCR, which preceded a second-round multiplex PCR. From the multiplex PCR reads, TCRdb called clonotypes with MiXCR, one entry per CDR3 protein. The repertoire consists of 350,000 to 450,000 distinct CDR3 sequences, with around 16% occurring once and the leading ten covering roughly 1.5%. In its sample, this clonotype was seen many times.

The gene calls are TRBV27 and TRBJ2-7; D is perhaps TRBD1 (5 bases). The material sequenced was peripheral blood. The clonotype was recovered from a young woman with Graves' ophthalmopathy. The chain's CDR3 is CASSGPRSSARDEQYF. The CDR3 DNA is TGTGCCAGCAGTGGTCCTCGGTCCTCCGCCAGGGACGAGCAGTACTTC.